Reported below is one TCR beta chain. Its cognate antigen is unknown. Other DNA sequences in this specimen translate into the identical CDR3. Germline loops: CDR1 KGHSH, CDR2 LQKENI. Between the trimmed V and J ends, which lost 3 bases and 5 bases, there was a span of 10 bases. The CDR3 is 13 residues long. This specimen comes from a study of shared clonotypes between healthy human individuals. Study results and caveats: Naive subsets typically showed greater estimated richness than memory subsets.

Data came from immunoSEQ multiplex PCR; TCRdb stores just in-frame clones and leaves some out. Altogether about 610,000 clones are present, 97% being singletons, with the ten largest covering around 0.06%. This clonotype originated in a young woman in good health. Sequencing was done on a sample of naive CD4+ T cells sorted from blood. Sample subset: CD45RA+ positively selected. The chain is built from TRBV18 and TRBJ2-5; D is unresolved. The CDR3 sequence: CASSPGLGETQYF. The CDR3 nucleotides are TGTGCCAGCTCACCGGGTCTGGGGGAGACCCAGTACTTC.